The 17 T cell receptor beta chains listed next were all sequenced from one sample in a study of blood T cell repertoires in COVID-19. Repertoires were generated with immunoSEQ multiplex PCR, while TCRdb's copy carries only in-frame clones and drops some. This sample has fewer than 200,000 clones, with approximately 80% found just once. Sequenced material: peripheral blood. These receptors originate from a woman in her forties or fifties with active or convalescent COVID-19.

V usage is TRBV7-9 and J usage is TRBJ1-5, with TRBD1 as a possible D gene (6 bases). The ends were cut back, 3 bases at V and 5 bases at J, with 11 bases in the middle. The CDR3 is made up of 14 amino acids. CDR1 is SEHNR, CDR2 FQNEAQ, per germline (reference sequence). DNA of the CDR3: TGTGCCAGCAGCTTTACAGGGCTGGATCAGCCCCAGCATTTT. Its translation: CASSFTGLDQPQHF. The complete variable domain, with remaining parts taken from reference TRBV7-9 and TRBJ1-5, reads DTGVSQNPRHKITKRGQNVTFRCDPISEHNRLYWYRQTLGQGPEFLTYFQNEAQLEKSRLLSDRFSAERPKGSFSTLEIQRTEQGDSAMYLCASSFTGLDQPQHFGDGTRLSIL.

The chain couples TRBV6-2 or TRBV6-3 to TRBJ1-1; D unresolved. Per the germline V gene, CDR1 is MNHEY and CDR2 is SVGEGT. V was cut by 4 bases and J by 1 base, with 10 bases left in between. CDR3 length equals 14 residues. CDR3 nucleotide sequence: TGTGCCAGCAGTTCAAGTACAAGGAACACTGAAGCTTTCTTT. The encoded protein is CASSSSTRNTEAFF.

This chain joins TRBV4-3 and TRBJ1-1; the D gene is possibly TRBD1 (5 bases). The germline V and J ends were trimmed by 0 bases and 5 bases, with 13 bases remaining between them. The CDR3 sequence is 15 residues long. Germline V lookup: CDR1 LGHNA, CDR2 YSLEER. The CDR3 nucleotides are TGCGCCAGCAGCCAAGATTTACGCGGGGGAACTGAAGCTTTCTTT. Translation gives CASSQDLRGGTEAFF.

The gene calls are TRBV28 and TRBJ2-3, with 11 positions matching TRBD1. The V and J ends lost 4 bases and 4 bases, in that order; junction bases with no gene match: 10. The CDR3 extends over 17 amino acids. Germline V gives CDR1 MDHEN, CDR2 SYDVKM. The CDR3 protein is CASSSRTGGVGPDTQYF. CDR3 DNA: TGTGCCAGCAGTTCTAGGACAGGGGGCGTAGGGCCAGATACGCAGTATTTT.

The CDR3 spells CSAQGSSGANVLTF. CDR3 bases: TGCAGCGCACAGGGGAGCTCTGGGGCCAACGTCCTGACTTTC. The V call is TRBV29-1, the J call TRBJ2-6; 7 bases agree with TRBD1. The germline V gene encodes CDR1 SQVTM and CDR2 ANQGSEA. The V gene end was trimmed by 7 bases and the J gene end by 0 bases; junction bases not matched to a gene: 3. The CDR3 is 14 amino acids.

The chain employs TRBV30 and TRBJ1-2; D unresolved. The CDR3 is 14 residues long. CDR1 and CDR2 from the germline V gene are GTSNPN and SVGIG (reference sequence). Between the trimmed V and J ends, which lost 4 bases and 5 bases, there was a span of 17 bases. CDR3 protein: CAWTQRPKTYGYTF. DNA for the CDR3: TGTGCCTGGACTCAAAGACCGAAGACTTATGGCTACACCTTC.

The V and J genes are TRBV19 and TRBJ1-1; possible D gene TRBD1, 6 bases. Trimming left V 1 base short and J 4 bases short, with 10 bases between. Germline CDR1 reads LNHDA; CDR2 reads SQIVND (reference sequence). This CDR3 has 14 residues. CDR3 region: CASSIVGRGTEAFF. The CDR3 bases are TGTGCCAGTAGTATAGTGGGCAGGGGCACTGAAGCTTTCTTT.

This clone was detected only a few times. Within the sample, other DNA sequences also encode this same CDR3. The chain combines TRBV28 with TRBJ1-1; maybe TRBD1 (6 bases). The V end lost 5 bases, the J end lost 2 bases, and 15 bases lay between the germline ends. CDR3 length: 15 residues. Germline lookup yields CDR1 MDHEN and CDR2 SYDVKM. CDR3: CASSISGTTNTEAFF. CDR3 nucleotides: TGTGCCAGCAGTATCTCCGGGACAACTAACACTGAAGCTTTCTTT.

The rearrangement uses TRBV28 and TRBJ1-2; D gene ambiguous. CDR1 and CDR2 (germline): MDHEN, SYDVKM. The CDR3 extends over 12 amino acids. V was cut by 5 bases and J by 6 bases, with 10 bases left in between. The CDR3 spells CASSQLTNGYTF. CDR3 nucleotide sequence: TGTGCCAGCAGTCAATTGACAAATGGCTACACCTTC.

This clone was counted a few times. This CDR3 reads CASTNPGGRTGELFF. The CDR3 DNA reads as TGTGCCAGCACAAACCCTGGCGGGAGGACCGGGGAGCTGTTTTTT. The chain is built from TRBV6-5 and TRBJ2-2, with TRBD2 matching 8 bases. The junction had 9 bases not matched to a gene; V was cut back by 7 bases and J by 5 bases. Germline V gene data show CDR1 as MNHEY and CDR2 as SVGAGI. This CDR3 comprises 15 residues.

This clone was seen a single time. The chain's CDR3 is CASSSSSRGSTDTQYF. CDR3 sequence (DNA): TGTGCCAGCAGCTCTAGTAGCCGGGGTAGCACAGATACGCAGTATTTT. This rearrangement joins TRBV7-2 to TRBJ2-3, with a possible D match to TRBD2 (5 bases). Between the trimmed V and J ends, which lost 4 bases and 0 bases, there was a span of 14 bases. Germline-derived CDR1 and CDR2 are SGHTA and FQGNSA. The CDR3 spans 16 residues.

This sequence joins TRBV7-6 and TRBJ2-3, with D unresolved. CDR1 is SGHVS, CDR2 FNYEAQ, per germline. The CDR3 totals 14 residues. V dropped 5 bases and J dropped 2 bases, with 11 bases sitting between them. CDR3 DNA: TGTGCCAGCAGCGAACACAGAAACACAGATACGCAGTATTTT. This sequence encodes CASSEHRNTDTQYF.

CDR3 DNA: TGTGCCAGCAGCCCTCAGGCAGGGCGAAATCAGCCCCAGCATTTT. It specifies CASSPQAGRNQPQHF. The rearrangement uses TRBV28 and TRBJ1-5, with a weak D call TRBD1 (5 bases). CDR3 length: 15 amino acids. V dropped 6 bases and J dropped 4 bases, with 16 bases sitting between them. Looked up from germline, CDR1 is MDHEN and CDR2 is SYDVKM.

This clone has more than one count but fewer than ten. This CDR3 is CASSRGRATEAFF. Written as DNA, the CDR3 is TGTGCCAGCAGTAGGGGCAGGGCCACTGAAGCTTTCTTT. The chain employs TRBV6-4 and TRBJ1-1; D possibly corresponds to TRBD1 (5 bases). V was pared by 5 bases and J by 4 bases, with 11 bases between. This CDR3 is 13 amino acids long. Germline assignment: CDR1 MRHNA and CDR2 SNTAGT.

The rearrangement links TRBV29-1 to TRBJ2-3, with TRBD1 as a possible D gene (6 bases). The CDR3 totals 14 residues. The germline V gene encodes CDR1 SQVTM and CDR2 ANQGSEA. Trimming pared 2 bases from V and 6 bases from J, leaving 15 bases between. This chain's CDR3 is CSVEYGTPGDTQYF. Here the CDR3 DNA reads TGCAGCGTTGAATATGGGACACCGGGCGATACGCAGTATTTT.

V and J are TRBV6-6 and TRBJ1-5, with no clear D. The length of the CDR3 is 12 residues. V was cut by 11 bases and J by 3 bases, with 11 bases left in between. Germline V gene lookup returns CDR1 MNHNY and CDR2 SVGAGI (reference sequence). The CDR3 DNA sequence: TGTGCCCATAGCGTATACAATCAGCCCCAGCATTTT. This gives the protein CAHSVYNQPQHF.

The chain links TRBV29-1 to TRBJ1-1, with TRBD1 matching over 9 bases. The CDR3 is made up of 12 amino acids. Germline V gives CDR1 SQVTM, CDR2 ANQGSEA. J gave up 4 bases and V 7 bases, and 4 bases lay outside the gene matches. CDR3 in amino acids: CSARQGGTEAFF. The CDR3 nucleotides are TGCAGCGCTCGACAGGGGGGCACTGAAGCTTTCTTT.